This TCR beta chain is drawn from a study of blood T cell dynamics during melanoma immunotherapy. Turning to the study itself: Patients with metastatic melanoma got pembrolizumab or nivolumab-ipilimumab as first-line care. Overall study findings and caveats: Unlike progressors, later disease-control patients had W3 repertoires gaining clonality or diversity.

Method: immunoSEQ multiplex PCR; TCRdb's copy keeps in-frame clones and lacks some. The profile shows roughly 14,000 clones, around 90% of them singletons. Documented time point: week 3, after first cycle of checkpoint inhibitor. One draw preceded checkpoint blockade; another followed its first cycle at week 3. Apart from a couple of fast progressors, RECIST 1.1 response was judged 12 weeks post-infusion. In germline, CDR1 is MDHEN, CDR2 SYDVKM. The germline V and J ends were trimmed by 8 bases and 3 bases, with 20 bases remaining between them. The CDR3 spans 16 residues. A note on this clone: The antigen is not known.

The receptor comes from a human donor with melanoma. Specimen: blood, collected from a patient treated with checkpoint blockade. The chain links TRBV28 to TRBJ1-5; D gene unclear. The CDR3, as DNA: TGTGCCAGCTATGGGAATACACCGGACGCCAATCAGCCCCAGCATTTT. Encoded protein: CASYGNTPDANQPQHF.